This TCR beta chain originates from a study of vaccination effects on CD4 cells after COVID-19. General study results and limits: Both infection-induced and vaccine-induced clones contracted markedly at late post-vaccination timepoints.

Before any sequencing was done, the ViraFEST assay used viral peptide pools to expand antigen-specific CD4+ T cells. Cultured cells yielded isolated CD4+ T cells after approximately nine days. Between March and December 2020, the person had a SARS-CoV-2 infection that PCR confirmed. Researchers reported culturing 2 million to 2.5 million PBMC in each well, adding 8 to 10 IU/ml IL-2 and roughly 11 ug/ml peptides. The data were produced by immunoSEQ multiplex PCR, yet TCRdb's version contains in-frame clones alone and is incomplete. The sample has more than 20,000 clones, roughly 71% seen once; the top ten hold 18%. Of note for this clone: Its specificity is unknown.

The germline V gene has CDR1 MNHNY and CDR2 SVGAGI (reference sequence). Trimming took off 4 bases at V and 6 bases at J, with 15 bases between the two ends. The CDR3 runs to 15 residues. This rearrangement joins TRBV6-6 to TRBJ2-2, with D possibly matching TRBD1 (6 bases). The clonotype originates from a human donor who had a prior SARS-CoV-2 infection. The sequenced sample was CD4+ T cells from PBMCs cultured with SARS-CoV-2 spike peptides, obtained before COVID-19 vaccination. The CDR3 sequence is CASSSGTSKAGELFF. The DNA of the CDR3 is TGTGCCAGCAGTTCCGGGACATCGAAGGCCGGGGAGCTGTTTTTT.